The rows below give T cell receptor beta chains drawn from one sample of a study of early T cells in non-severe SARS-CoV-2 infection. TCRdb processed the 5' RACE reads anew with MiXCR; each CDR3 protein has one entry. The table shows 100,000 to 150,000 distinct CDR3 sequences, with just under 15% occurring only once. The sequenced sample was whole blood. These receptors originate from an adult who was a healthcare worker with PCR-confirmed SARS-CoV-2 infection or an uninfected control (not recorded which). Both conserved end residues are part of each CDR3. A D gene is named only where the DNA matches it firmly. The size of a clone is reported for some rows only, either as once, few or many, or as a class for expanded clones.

cdr3_aa: CASSFALLYNEQFF; cdr3_nt: TGTGCCAGCAGCTTCGCTCTATTATACAATGAGCAGTTCTTC; v_call: TRBV6-2/TRBV6-3; j_call: TRBJ2-1; d_call: .; clone_size: .
cdr3_aa: CASTLSGDIYNEQFF; cdr3_nt: TGTGCCAGCACCCTTAGCGGGGACATCTACAATGAGCAGTTCTTC; v_call: TRBV6-1; j_call: TRBJ2-1; d_call: TRBD2; clone_size: .
cdr3_aa: CASSEGTFYEQYF; cdr3_nt: TGTGCCAGCAGTGAAGGGACCTTCTACGAGCAGTACTTC; v_call: TRBV2; j_call: TRBJ2-7; d_call: .; clone_size: .
cdr3_aa: CASSFGAGAQETQYF; cdr3_nt: TGCGCCAGCAGCTTCGGAGCGGGGGCTCAAGAGACCCAGTACTTC; v_call: TRBV5-1; j_call: TRBJ2-5; d_call: TRBD2; clone_size: many
cdr3_aa: CAISEGLEKTDTQYF; cdr3_nt: TGTGCCATCAGTGAAGGACTAGAGAAAACAGATACGCAGTATTTT; v_call: TRBV10-3; j_call: TRBJ2-3; d_call: TRBD2; clone_size: many
cdr3_aa: CASSGGGTAYEQYF; cdr3_nt: TGCGCCAGCAGTGGGGGAGGGACGGCCTACGAGCAGTACTTC; v_call: TRBV10-1; j_call: TRBJ2-7; d_call: TRBD2; clone_size: .
cdr3_aa: CASSPEGFVATNEKLFF; cdr3_nt: TGTGCCAGCAGCCCGGAGGGCTTTGTTGCAACTAATGAAAAACTGTTTTTT; v_call: TRBV3-1; j_call: TRBJ1-4; d_call: .; clone_size: few
cdr3_aa: CASSQITGSYAEAFF; cdr3_nt: TGTGCCAGCAGTCAAATAACAGGTTCTTACGCTGAAGCTTTCTTT; v_call: TRBV6-6; j_call: TRBJ1-1; d_call: .; clone_size: few
cdr3_aa: CASSEALTGSTEAFF; cdr3_nt: TGTGCCAGCAGTGAAGCTCTAACGGGGAGCACTGAAGCTTTCTTT; v_call: TRBV6-1; j_call: TRBJ1-1; d_call: .; clone_size: few
cdr3_aa: CASSLSGGGSYNEQFF; cdr3_nt: TGCGCCAGCAGCTTATCCGGGGGAGGGTCCTACAATGAGCAGTTCTTC; v_call: TRBV5-1; j_call: TRBJ2-1; d_call: TRBD2; clone_size: .
cdr3_aa: CASSFRQHMEETQYF; cdr3_nt: TGTGCCAGCAGCTTCCGACAGCACATGGAAGAGACCCAGTACTTC; v_call: TRBV7-9; j_call: TRBJ2-5; d_call: .; clone_size: .
cdr3_aa: CATQGLSEQYF; cdr3_nt: TGTGCCACCCAGGGGTTGAGCGAGCAGTACTTC; v_call: TRBV24-1; j_call: TRBJ2-7; d_call: .; clone_size: .
cdr3_aa: CASSPGVPDTQYF; cdr3_nt: TGTGCCAGTAGTCCTGGGGTCCCTGATACGCAGTATTTT; v_call: TRBV19; j_call: TRBJ2-3; d_call: .; clone_size: .
cdr3_aa: CAISDQGWAEAFF; cdr3_nt: TGTGCCATCAGTGACCAGGGATGGGCTGAAGCTTTCTTT; v_call: TRBV10-3; j_call: TRBJ1-1; d_call: .; clone_size: .
cdr3_aa: CASSLAGYYNEQFF; cdr3_nt: TGTGCCAGCAGTCTAGCGGGGTATTACAATGAGCAGTTCTTC; v_call: TRBV7-2; j_call: TRBJ2-1; d_call: TRBD2; clone_size: few
cdr3_aa: CSARPGTDTQYF; cdr3_nt: TGCAGCGCCAGACCGGGCACAGATACGCAGTATTTT; v_call: TRBV29-1; j_call: TRBJ2-3; d_call: .; clone_size: .
cdr3_aa: CAWGSGQGNYEQYF; cdr3_nt: TGTGCCTGGGGATCGGGACAGGGCAACTACGAGCAGTACTTC; v_call: TRBV30; j_call: TRBJ2-7; d_call: TRBD1; clone_size: .
cdr3_aa: CSVPGQGNQPQHF; cdr3_nt: TGCAGCGTTCCGGGACAGGGTAATCAGCCCCAGCATTTT; v_call: TRBV29-1; j_call: TRBJ1-5; d_call: TRBD1; clone_size: .
cdr3_aa: CATRPGNTEAFF; cdr3_nt: TGTGCCACCCGGCCCGGAAACACTGAAGCTTTCTTT; v_call: TRBV10-3; j_call: TRBJ1-1; d_call: .; clone_size: once
cdr3_aa: CASSPRTSGRTDTQYF; cdr3_nt: TGTGCCAGCAGCCCCCGGACTAGCGGCCGCACAGATACGCAGTATTTT; v_call: TRBV5-4; j_call: TRBJ2-3; d_call: TRBD2; clone_size: many
cdr3_aa: CASSFGDRAYNEQFF; cdr3_nt: TGTGCCAGCAGCTTTGGGGACAGGGCCTACAATGAGCAGTTCTTC; v_call: TRBV5-4; j_call: TRBJ2-1; d_call: TRBD1; clone_size: .
cdr3_aa: CASTSKTGGDSYEQYF; cdr3_nt: TGTGCCAGTACTTCGAAAACAGGGGGCGATTCCTACGAGCAGTACTTC; v_call: TRBV7-9; j_call: TRBJ2-7; d_call: TRBD1; clone_size: .
cdr3_aa: CASSYSGRGHGNTIYF; cdr3_nt: TGTGCCAGCAGTTACTCAGGCAGGGGGCATGGAAACACCATATATTTT; v_call: TRBV6-5; j_call: TRBJ1-3; d_call: TRBD1; clone_size: few
cdr3_aa: CASRTSGVSDTQYF; cdr3_nt: TGTGCCAGCAGAACTAGCGGGGTTTCAGATACGCAGTATTTT; v_call: TRBV7-2; j_call: TRBJ2-3; d_call: TRBD2; clone_size: few
cdr3_aa: CAISDAAGGTEAFF; cdr3_nt: TGTGCCATCAGTGACGCAGCTGGGGGCACTGAAGCTTTCTTT; v_call: TRBV10-3; j_call: TRBJ1-1; d_call: .; clone_size: few
cdr3_aa: CAISEFGSGRQGEAFF; cdr3_nt: TGTGCCATCAGTGAGTTCGGAAGTGGGCGCCAGGGTGAAGCTTTCTTT; v_call: TRBV10-3; j_call: TRBJ1-1; d_call: .; clone_size: few
cdr3_aa: CASARIDTQYF; cdr3_nt: TGTGCCAGCGCTAGGATAGATACGCAGTATTTT; v_call: TRBV7-9; j_call: TRBJ2-3; d_call: .; clone_size: few
cdr3_aa: CSVGLAVGYEQYF; cdr3_nt: TGCAGCGTCGGACTAGCGGTGGGATACGAGCAGTACTTC; v_call: TRBV29-1; j_call: TRBJ2-7; d_call: TRBD2; clone_size: many
cdr3_aa: CSADSPVDTEAFF; cdr3_nt: TGCAGCGCAGACAGCCCAGTTGACACTGAAGCTTTCTTT; v_call: TRBV29-1; j_call: TRBJ1-1; d_call: .; clone_size: .
cdr3_aa: CASSSTGVNYGYTF; cdr3_nt: TGTGCCAGCAGCTCCACCGGGGTTAACTATGGCTACACCTTC; v_call: TRBV7-2; j_call: TRBJ1-2; d_call: .; clone_size: many